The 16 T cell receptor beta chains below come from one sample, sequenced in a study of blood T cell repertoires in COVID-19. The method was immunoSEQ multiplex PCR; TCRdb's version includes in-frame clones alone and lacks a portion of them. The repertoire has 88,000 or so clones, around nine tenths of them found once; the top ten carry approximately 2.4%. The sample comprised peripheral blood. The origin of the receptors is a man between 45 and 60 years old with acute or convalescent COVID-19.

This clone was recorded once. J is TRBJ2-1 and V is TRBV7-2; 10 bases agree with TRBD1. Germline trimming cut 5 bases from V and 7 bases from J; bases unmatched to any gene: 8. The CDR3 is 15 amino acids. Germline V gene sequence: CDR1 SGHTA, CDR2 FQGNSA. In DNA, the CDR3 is TGTGCCAGCAGCACCGGGACAGGGGTAAGGAATGAGCAGTTCTTC. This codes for CASSTGTGVRNEQFF.

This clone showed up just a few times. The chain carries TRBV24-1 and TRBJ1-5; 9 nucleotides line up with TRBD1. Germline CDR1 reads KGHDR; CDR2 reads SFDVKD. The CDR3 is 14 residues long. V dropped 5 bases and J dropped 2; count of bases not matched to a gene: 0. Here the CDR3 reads CATSGTGGNQPQHF. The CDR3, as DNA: TGTGCCACCAGTGGGACAGGGGGCAATCAGCCCCAGCATTTT.

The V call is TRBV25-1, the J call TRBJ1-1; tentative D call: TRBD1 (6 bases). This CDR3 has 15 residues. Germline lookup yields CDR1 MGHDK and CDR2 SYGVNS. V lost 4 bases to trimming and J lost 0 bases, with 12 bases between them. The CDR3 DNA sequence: TGTGCCAGCAGTGCGAGGACAGCCATGAACACTGAAGCTTTCTTT. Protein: CASSARTAMNTEAFF.

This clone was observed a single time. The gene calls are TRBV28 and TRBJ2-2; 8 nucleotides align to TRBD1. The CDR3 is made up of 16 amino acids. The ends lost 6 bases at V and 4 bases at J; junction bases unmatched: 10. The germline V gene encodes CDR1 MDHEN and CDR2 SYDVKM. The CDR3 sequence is CASSIEAGGSTGELFF. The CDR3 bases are TGTGCCAGCAGCATTGAGGCAGGGGGCTCCACCGGGGAGCTGTTTTTT.

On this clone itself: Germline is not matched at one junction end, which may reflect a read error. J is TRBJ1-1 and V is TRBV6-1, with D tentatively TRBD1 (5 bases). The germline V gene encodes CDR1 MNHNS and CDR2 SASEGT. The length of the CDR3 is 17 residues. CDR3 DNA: TGTGCCAGTAGTGGGGGACTCCCGAGGAGTGTGAACACTGAAGCTTTCTTT. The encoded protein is CASSGGLPRSVNTEAFF.

CDR3 residues: CASSPLPAGRTAYEQYF. CDR3 in DNA: TGCGCCAGCAGCCCACTACCCGCGGGCCGGACAGCCTACGAGCAGTACTTC. The gene calls are TRBV5-1 and TRBJ2-7, with a tentative D call TRBD1 (6 bases). The CDR3 has 17 residues. Trimming left V 4 bases short and J 2 bases short, with 22 bases between. The germline CDR1 and CDR2 sequences are SGHRS and YFSETQ. The variable domain in full, completed from reference TRBV5-1 and TRBJ2-7, reads KAGVTQTPRYLIKTRGQQVTLSCSPISGHRSVSWYQQTPGQGLQFLFEYFSETQRNKGNFPGRFSGRQFSNSRSEMNVSTLELGDSALYLCASSPLPAGRTAYEQYFGPGTRLTVT.

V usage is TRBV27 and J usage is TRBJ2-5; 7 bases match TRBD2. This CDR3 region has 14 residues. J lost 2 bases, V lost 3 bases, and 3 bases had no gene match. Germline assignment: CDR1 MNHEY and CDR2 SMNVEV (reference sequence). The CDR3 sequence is CASSFGREQETQYF. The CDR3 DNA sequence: TGTGCCAGCAGTTTCGGGCGGGAGCAAGAGACCCAGTACTTC.

CDR3 amino acids: CASSLRDRRQETQYF. For the CDR3, the DNA is TGCGCCAGCAGCTTGAGGGACAGGAGACAAGAGACCCAGTACTTC. V gene TRBV5-1 combines with J gene TRBJ2-5, with TRBD1 matching 8 bases. V lost 1 base to trimming and J lost 2 bases; unmatched junction nucleotides: 4. The CDR3 has 15 residues. CDR1 and CDR2 from the germline V gene are SGHRS and YFSETQ.

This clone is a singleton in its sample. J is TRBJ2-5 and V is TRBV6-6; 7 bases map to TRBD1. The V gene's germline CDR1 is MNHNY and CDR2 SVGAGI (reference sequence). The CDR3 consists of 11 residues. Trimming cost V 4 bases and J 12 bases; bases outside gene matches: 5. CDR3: CASSSDRAKYF. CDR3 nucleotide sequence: TGTGCCAGCAGTTCCGACAGGGCCAAGTACTTC.

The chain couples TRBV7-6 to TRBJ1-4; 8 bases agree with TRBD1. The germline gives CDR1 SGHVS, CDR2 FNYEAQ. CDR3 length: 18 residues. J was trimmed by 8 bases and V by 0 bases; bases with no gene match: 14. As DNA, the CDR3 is TGTGCCAGCAGCTTAGCTTCCGGGACAGGACCACCTCTGGAAAAACTGTTTTTT. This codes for CASSLASGTGPPLEKLFF.

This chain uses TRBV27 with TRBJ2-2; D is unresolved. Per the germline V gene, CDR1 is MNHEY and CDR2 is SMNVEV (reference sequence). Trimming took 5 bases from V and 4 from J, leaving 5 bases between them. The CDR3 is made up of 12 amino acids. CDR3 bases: TGTGCCAGCAGTCCCATCACCGGGGAGCTGTTTTTT. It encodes CASSPITGELFF.

The DNA of the CDR3 is TGTGCCTGGAGCAAGGGGGCGCTACAAAGAAGCACAGATACGCAGTATTTT. This encodes CAWSKGALQRSTDTQYF. The chain recombines TRBV30 with TRBJ2-3, with 7 bases aligning to TRBD1. J gave up 0 bases and V 3 bases, and 12 bases lay outside the gene matches. This CDR3 contains 17 residues. Per the germline V gene, CDR1 is GTSNPN and CDR2 is SVGIG (reference sequence). Full variable domain (missing parts from reference TRBV30 and TRBJ2-3): SQTIHQWPATLVQPVGSPLSLECTVEGTSNPNLYWYRQAAGRGLQLLFYSVGIGQISSEVPQNLSASRPQDRQFILSSKKLLLSDSGFYLCAWSKGALQRSTDTQYFGPGTRLTVL.

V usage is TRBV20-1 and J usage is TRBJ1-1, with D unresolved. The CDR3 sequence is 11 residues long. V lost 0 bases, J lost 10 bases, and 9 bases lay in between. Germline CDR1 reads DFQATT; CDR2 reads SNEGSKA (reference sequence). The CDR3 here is CSARDDFVAFF. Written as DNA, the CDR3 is TGCAGTGCTAGAGATGACTTTGTAGCTTTCTTT.

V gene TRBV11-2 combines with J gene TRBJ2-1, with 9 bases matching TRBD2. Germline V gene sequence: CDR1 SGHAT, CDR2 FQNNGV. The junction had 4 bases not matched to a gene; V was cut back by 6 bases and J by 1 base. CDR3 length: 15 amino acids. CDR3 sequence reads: CASRLAGNSYNEQFF. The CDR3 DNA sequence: TGTGCCAGCAGACTAGCGGGTAATTCCTACAATGAGCAGTTCTTC. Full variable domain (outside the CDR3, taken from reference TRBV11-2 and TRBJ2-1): EAGVAQSPRYKIIEKRQSVAFWCNPISGHATLYWYQQILGQGPKLLIQFQNNGVVDDSQLPKDRFSAERLKGVDSTLKIQPAKLEDSAVYLCASRLAGNSYNEQFFGPGTRLTVL.

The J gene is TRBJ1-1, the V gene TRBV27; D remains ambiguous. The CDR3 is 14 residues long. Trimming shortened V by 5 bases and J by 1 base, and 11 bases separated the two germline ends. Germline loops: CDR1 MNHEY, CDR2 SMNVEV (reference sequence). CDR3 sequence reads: CASSPSPENTEAFF. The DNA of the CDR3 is TGTGCCAGCAGTCCCTCCCCAGAGAACACTGAAGCTTTCTTT.

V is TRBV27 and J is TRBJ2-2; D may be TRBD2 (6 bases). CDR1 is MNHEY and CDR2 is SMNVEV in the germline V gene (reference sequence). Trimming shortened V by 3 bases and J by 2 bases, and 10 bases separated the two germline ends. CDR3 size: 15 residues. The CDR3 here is CASSFGGVNTGELFF. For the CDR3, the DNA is TGTGCCAGCAGTTTTGGAGGGGTTAACACCGGGGAGCTGTTTTTT.